This section outlines one T cell receptor (beta chain) sequence together with its context. Its antigen is unknown. Data came from immunoSEQ multiplex PCR; TCRdb stores just in-frame clones and leaves some out. The sample lists around 180,000 clones; roughly 93% were seen once. This sample was included in a study of T cell responses to AZD1222 COVID-19 vaccine. With V trimmed by 5 bases and J by 6 bases, 5 bases remained unmatched. The CDR3 loop spans 15 amino acids. CDR1 and CDR2 from the germline V gene are PRHDT and FYEKMQ (reference sequence). Overall study results and limits: The study identified only a handful of AZD1222 recipients as seropositive at baseline. Reportedly, nearly half the spike-specific TCRs target unmutated variant regions. Recipients of two AZD1222 doses showed rising Spike-specific TCR breadth and depth.

This chain uses TRBV13 with TRBJ2-1; 12 bases are shared with TRBD2. The sequence derives from an adult in good health. This specimen consisted of peripheral blood, obtained on day 0 of AZD1222 vaccination. In DNA, the CDR3 is TGTGCCAGCAGCGGCCCGGGACTAGCGGGCAATGAGCAGTTCTTC. This encodes CASSGPGLAGNEQFF.